Shown below are 9 T cell receptor beta chains from a single sample sequenced in a study of blood T cell repertoires in COVID-19. Profiled with immunoSEQ multiplex PCR; TCRdb holds only in-frame clones, not every one. This table holds 200,000 to 250,000 clones, under 90% found once. Sequenced: PBMCs or T cells enriched from blood (not recorded which). Receptor source: a man aged 40-49 years who had recovered from COVID-19.

The chain combines TRBV11-2 with TRBJ2-7, with 9 bases that match TRBD1. The CDR3 has 15 residues. The ends lost 5 bases at V and 7 bases at J; junction bases unmatched: 12. From germline, CDR1 is SGHAT and CDR2 FQNNGV. This chain's CDR3 is CASSNTGTGLEEQYF. The DNA for the CDR3 is TGTGCCAGCAGCAACACCGGGACAGGGTTGGAAGAGCAGTACTTC.

J is TRBJ1-6 and V is TRBV2, with TRBD1 identical over 7 bases. Germline V gene lookup returns CDR1 SNHLY and CDR2 FYNNEI. The CDR3 runs 16 residues. V trimming: 8 bases; J trimming: 1 base; junction bases outside the gene matches: 8. The CDR3 loop reads CASLQGLGSYNSPLHF. Here the CDR3 DNA reads TGTGCCAGCTTACAGGGGTTAGGGTCCTATAATTCACCCCTCCACTTT.

The chain couples TRBV12-3 or TRBV12-4 to TRBJ2-5; D possibly corresponds to TRBD2 (7 bases). CDR3 length equals 13 residues. Trimming pared 10 bases from V and 3 bases from J, leaving 15 bases between. CDR3 region: CAIAGGREETQYF. The CDR3 DNA sequence: TGTGCCATTGCCGGGGGGCGGGAAGAGACCCAGTACTTC.

A few counts support this clone. This chain connects TRBV27 to TRBJ1-1, with 10 bases fitting TRBD1. With V trimmed by 4 bases and J by 3 bases, 8 bases remained unmatched. The CDR3 consists of 16 residues. CDR1 is MNHEY and CDR2 is SMNVEV in the germline V gene (reference sequence). The CDR3 nucleotides are TGTGCCAGCAGTTACTCGACAGGGGGCGGGGACACTGAAGCTTTCTTT. It encodes CASSYSTGGGDTEAFF.

This chain uses TRBV18 with TRBJ2-2; 7 bases match TRBD1. Trimming took 4 bases from V and 3 from J; bases not matched to a gene: 2. Per germline, CDR1 KGHSH and CDR2 LQKENI. The CDR3 loop spans 14 amino acids. The CDR3 loop reads CASSRQGDTGELFF. CDR3 coding DNA: TGTGCCAGCTCACGTCAGGGGGACACCGGGGAGCTGTTTTTT. The full variable domain, with the rest looked up from reference TRBV18 and TRBJ2-2, is NAGVMQNPRHLVRRRGQEARLRCSPMKGHSHVYWYRQLPEEGLKFMVYLQKENIIDESGMPKERFSAEFPKEGPSILRIQQVVRGDSAAYFCASSRQGDTGELFFGEGSRLTVL.

In its sample, this clone was seen once. The chain couples TRBV23-1 to TRBJ2-7; 10 bases are shared with TRBD1. TRBV23-1 is labeled an ORF, and its function is uncertain. The CDR3 covers 16 residues. With V trimmed by 2 bases and J by 3 bases, 7 bases remained unmatched. This chain's CDR3 is CASSQTPGQGFYEQYF. The CDR3, as DNA: TGCGCCAGCAGTCAAACACCGGGACAGGGGTTCTACGAGCAGTACTTC.

The V call is TRBV11-2, the J call TRBJ1-3; D is possibly TRBD1 (5 bases). Trimming took off 4 bases at V and 0 bases at J, with 13 bases between the two ends. This CDR3 contains 16 residues. Germline CDR1 is SGHAT and CDR2 is FQNNGV. This CDR3 is CASSYVGQDSGNTIYF. CDR3 DNA sequence: TGTGCCAGCAGCTACGTGGGGCAGGACTCTGGAAACACCATATATTTT.

The gene calls are TRBV18 and TRBJ2-3; 15 bases agree with TRBD2. V shed 0 bases and J 10 bases; nucleotides not matched to a gene: 5. Germline V gene lookup returns CDR1 KGHSH and CDR2 LQKENI. This CDR3 contains 16 residues. CDR3 protein: CASSPPRTSGGASQYF. The DNA for the CDR3 is TGTGCCAGCTCACCACCGAGGACTAGCGGGGGGGCCTCGCAGTATTTT.

J is TRBJ1-5 and V is TRBV30; D is ambiguous. CDR1 is GTSNPN and CDR2 is SVGIG in the germline V gene (reference sequence). V was cut by 0 bases and J by 5 bases, with 8 bases left in between. The CDR3 length is 13 residues. CDR3 bases: TGTGCCTGGAGTGTACGGGGAGATCAGCCCCAGCATTTT. This translates into CAWSVRGDQPQHF. Complete variable domain (other parts from reference TRBV30 and TRBJ1-5): SQTIHQWPATLVQPVGSPLSLECTVEGTSNPNLYWYRQAAGRGLQLLFYSVGIGQISSEVPQNLSASRPQDRQFILSSKKLLLSDSGFYLCAWSVRGDQPQHFGDGTRLSIL.